This note documents a single TCR beta chain sequence. Its antigen is unknown. Sequenced by immunoSEQ multiplex PCR; TCRdb stores in-frame clones only, minus some. The sample holds more than 75,000 clones, 91% seen once. This sample was taken from a study of T cell responses to AZD1222 COVID-19 vaccine. Second doses were pooled across both intervals (about 4 or about 12 weeks). CDR3 size: 14 residues. V was shortened by 5 bases and J by 1 base, with 9 bases between the two germline ends. The germline gives CDR1 MNHNY, CDR2 SVGAGI (reference sequence). General observations from the study: Females made up more of the donors, who were largely white British, and clonal diversity may have come out too low. Epitopes outside B.1.351 and B.1.1.7 mutated regions reportedly drew nearly half of spike TCRs. Spike-specific TCR breadth and depth went up after people got two AZD1222 doses.

This receptor was taken from an adult who received the AZD1222 COVID-19 vaccine. The sequenced sample was peripheral blood, obtained 28 days after the second AZD1222 dose. This chain links TRBV6-6 with TRBJ1-3; D uncertain. The CDR3 DNA reads as TGTGCCAGCAGTACCACTTCATCTGGAAACACCATATATTTT. This encodes CASSTTSSGNTIYF.